Presented here are 6 T cell receptor beta chains from one specimen sequenced in a study of response to subunit inactivated influenza vaccine. TCRdb recomputed calls from the RT-PCR reads with MiXCR, one row per CDR3 protein. The data show around 790,000 distinct CDR3 sequences, about 20% seen once. The material was PBMCs from blood, obtained approximately 5 days after vaccination. Receptors were obtained from a man in his fifties who received an inactivated influenza vaccine.

The chain recombines TRBV18 with TRBJ2-1, with 12 bases identical to TRBD2. CDR1 is KGHSH and CDR2 is LQKENI in the germline V gene. V lost 2 bases, J lost 15 bases, and 5 bases stayed unmatched. CDR3 size: 13 residues. The CDR3 nucleotides are TGTGCCAGCTCACCAACGACTAGCGGGAGTCCGTTCTTC. This encodes CASSPTTSGSPFF.

This clonotype has more than one count but fewer than ten. The chain combines TRBV12-3 or TRBV12-4 with TRBJ2-7; D unresolved. V was cut by 3 bases and J by 1 base, with 13 bases left in between. The CDR3 runs to 15 residues. CDR3 sequence: CASSLSASRSYEQYF. Written as DNA, the CDR3 is TGTGCCAGCAGTTTGTCAGCTTCCCGATCCTACGAGCAGTACTTC.

The chain recombines TRBV10-3 with TRBJ2-2; the D gene is possibly TRBD1 (6 bases). Between the trimmed V and J ends, which lost 6 bases and 1 base, there was a span of 9 bases. Per germline, CDR1 ENHRY and CDR2 SYGVKD. This CDR3 has 14 residues. The CDR3 region has the DNA TGTGCCATCAGAACCAGGGGGAACACCGGGGAGCTGTTTTTT. Translating gives CAIRTRGNTGELFF.

The chain carries TRBV15 and TRBJ2-3; D is unclear. The CDR3 runs to 12 residues. V shed 2 bases and J shed 2 bases, with 2 bases lying between them. The germline gives CDR1 LNHNV, CDR2 YYDKDF (reference sequence). As DNA, the CDR3 is TGTGCCACCAGCAGAAACACAGATACGCAGTATTTT. It encodes CATSRNTDTQYF. Supplemented by reference TRBV15 and TRBJ2-3, the full variable domain reads DAMVIQNPRYQVTQFGKPVTLSCSQTLNHNVMYWYQQKSSQAPKLLFHYYDKDFNNEADTPDNFQSRRPNTSFCFLDIRSPGLGDTAMYLCATSRNTDTQYFGPGTRLTVL.

This clonotype was seen a handful of times. This chain links TRBV5-1 with TRBJ2-7; possibly TRBD1 for D (5 bases). This CDR3 region has 17 residues. Trimming cost V 1 base and J 3 bases, with 20 bases left between them. CDR1 is SGHRS, CDR2 YFSETQ, per germline. This CDR3 is CASSLTGNHLRGYEQYF. CDR3 bases: TGCGCCAGCAGCTTGACAGGAAACCATTTAAGAGGCTACGAGCAGTACTTC.

This rearrangement joins TRBV19 to TRBJ2-3; TRBD2 aligns across 11 bases. CDR3 length: 15 amino acids. Losses at the gene ends were 10 bases for V and 4 bases for J; bases not matched to a gene: 10. The germline V gene has CDR1 LNHDA and CDR2 SQIVND (reference sequence). CDR3 DNA sequence: TGTGCCACAACATTAGCGGGAGGGTTCGCAGATACGCAGTATTTT. Its translation: CATTLAGGFADTQYF.